This entry is about one T cell receptor (beta chain). Its antigen is as yet unknown. TCRdb re-called the 5' RACE reads with MiXCR, one entry per CDR3 protein. The table lists under 850,000 distinct CDR3 sequences, around 20% of them singletons. The entry originates in a study of CD8 T cells in ankylosing spondylitis. Study conclusions and caveats: Characteristic, it appeared, of ankylosing spondylitis blood was a TCR beta motif of seven or eight highly homologous variants. Clones tied to disease were said to be significantly enriched in matched ankylosing spondylitis synovial fluid.

This CDR3 has 14 residues. With 6 bases removed from V and 0 bases from J, the gap between germline ends came to 9 bases. Sequencing used blood, either unsorted or a sorted T cell fraction (not recorded which). The TCR sequence derives from a male donor with ankylosing spondylitis. The V call is TRBV12-3 or TRBV12-4, the J call TRBJ1-3; D perhaps matches TRBD1 (5 bases). CDR3 sequence (DNA): TGTGCCAGCAGAAAGGGGTCCTCTGGAAACACCATATATTTT. Amino acids: CASRKGSSGNTIYF.